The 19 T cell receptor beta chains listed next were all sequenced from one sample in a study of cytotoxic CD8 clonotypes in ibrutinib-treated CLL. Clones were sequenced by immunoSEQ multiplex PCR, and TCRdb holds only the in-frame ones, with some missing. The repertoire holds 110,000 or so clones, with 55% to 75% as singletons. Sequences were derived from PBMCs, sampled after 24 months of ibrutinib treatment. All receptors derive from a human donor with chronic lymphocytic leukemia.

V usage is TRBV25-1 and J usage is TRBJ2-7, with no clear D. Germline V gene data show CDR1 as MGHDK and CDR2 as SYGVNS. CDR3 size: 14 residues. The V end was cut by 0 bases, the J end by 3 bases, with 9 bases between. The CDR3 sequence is CASSEYSVGYEQYF. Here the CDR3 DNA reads TGTGCCAGCAGTGAATATTCGGTCGGCTACGAGCAGTACTTC.

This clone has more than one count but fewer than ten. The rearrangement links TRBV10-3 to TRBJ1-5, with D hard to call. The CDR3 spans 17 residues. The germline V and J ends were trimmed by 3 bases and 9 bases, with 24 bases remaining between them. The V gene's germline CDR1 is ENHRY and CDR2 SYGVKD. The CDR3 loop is CAISEHTGRRVLWPQHF. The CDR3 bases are TGTGCCATCAGTGAACATACCGGGAGAAGGGTATTGTGGCCCCAGCATTTT.

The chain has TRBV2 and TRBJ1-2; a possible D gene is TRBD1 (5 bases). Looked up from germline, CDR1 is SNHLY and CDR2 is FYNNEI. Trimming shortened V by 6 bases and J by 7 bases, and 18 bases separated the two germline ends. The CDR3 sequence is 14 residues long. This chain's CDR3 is CASSDKTSGTGYTF. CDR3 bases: TGTGCCAGCAGCGACAAAACTTCAGGGACTGGCTACACCTTC.

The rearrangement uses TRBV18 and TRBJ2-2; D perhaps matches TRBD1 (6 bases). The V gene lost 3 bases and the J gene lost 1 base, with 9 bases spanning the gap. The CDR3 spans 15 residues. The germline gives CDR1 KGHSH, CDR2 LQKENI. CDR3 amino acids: CASSPGTLNTGELFF. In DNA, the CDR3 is TGTGCCAGCTCACCGGGGACACTGAACACCGGGGAGCTGTTTTTT.

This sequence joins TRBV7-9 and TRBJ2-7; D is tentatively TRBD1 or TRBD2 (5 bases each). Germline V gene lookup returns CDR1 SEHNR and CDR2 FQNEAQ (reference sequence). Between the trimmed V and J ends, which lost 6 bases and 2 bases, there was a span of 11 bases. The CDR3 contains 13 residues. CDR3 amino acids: CASSQGETYEQYF. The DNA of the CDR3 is TGTGCCAGCAGTCAGGGAGAGACCTACGAGCAGTACTTC.

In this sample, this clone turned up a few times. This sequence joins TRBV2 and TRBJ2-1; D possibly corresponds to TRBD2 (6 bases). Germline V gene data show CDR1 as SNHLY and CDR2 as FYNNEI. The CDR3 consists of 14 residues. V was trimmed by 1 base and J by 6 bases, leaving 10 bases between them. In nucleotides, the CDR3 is TGTGCCAGCAGTGAAGGGGAACTAGCCAATGAGCAGTTCTTC. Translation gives CASSEGELANEQFF.

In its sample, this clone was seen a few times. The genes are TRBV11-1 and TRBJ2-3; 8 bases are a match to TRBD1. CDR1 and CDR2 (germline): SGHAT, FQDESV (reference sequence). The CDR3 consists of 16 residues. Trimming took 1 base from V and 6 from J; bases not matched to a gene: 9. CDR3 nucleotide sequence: TGTGCCAGCAGCTTAGTCGGGACAGGTTTATTGGATACGCAGTATTTT. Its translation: CASSLVGTGLLDTQYF.

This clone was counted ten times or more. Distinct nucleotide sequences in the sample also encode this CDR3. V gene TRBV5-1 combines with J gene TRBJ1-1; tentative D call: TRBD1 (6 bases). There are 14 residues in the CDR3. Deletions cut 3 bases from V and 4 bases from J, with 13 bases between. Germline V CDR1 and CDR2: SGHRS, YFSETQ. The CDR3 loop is CASSSTGLGTEAFF. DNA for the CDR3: TGCGCCAGCAGCTCGACAGGCCTCGGCACTGAAGCTTTCTTT.

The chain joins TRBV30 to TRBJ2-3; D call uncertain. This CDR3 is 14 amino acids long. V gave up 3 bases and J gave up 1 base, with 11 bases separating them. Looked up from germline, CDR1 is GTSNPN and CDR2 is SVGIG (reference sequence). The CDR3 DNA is TGTGCCTGGAGCGAGATTCCTGGCACAGATACGCAGTATTTT. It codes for CAWSEIPGTDTQYF.

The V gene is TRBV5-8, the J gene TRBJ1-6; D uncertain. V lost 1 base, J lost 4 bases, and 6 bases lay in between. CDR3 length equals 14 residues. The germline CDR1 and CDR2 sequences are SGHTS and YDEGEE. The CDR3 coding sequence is TGTGCCAGCAGCTTGAAGGGATATAATTCACCCCTCCACTTT. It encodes CASSLKGYNSPLHF.

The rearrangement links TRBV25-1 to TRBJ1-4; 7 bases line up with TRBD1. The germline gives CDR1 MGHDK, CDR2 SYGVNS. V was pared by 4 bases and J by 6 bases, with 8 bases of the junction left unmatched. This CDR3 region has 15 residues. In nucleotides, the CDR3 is TGTGCCAGCAGTGGGCAGGACAGGATAGATGAAAAACTGTTTTTT. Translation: CASSGQDRIDEKLFF.

DNA of the CDR3: TGCGCCAGCAGCTACCTGAACACCGGGGAGCTGTTTTTT. Amino acid sequence: CASSYLNTGELFF. The chain carries TRBV5-1 and TRBJ2-2; D gene ambiguous. V was pared by 3 bases and J by 1 base, with 4 bases between. Germline V gives CDR1 SGHRS, CDR2 YFSETQ. The CDR3 is made up of 13 amino acids.

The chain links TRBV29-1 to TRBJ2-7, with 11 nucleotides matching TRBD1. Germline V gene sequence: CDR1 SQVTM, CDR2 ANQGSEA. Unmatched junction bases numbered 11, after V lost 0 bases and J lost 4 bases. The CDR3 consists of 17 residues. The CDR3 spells CSVEDPSFGQGAYEQYF. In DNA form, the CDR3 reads TGCAGCGTTGAAGATCCATCTTTTGGACAGGGGGCTTACGAGCAGTACTTC.

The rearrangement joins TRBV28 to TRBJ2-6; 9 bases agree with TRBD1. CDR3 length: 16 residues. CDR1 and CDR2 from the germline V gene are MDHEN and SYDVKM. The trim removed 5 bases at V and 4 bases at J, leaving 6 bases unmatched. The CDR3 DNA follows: TGTGCCAGCAGTGAACAGGGGGCGGGAGGGGCCAACGTCCTGACTTTC. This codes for CASSEQGAGGANVLTF.

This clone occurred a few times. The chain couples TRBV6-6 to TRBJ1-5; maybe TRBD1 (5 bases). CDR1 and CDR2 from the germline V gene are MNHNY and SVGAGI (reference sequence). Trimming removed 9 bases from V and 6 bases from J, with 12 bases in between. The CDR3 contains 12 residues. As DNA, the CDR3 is TGTGCCAGTTGTGGGGGGGTTCAGCCCCAGCATTTT. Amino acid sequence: CASCGGVQPQHF.

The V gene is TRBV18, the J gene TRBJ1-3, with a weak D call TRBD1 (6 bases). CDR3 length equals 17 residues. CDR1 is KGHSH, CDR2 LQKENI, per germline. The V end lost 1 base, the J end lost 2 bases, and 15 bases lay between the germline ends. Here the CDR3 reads CASSPLEAGAPGNTIYF. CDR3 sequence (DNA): TGTGCCAGCTCACCACTAGAGGCGGGGGCGCCTGGAAACACCATATATTTT.

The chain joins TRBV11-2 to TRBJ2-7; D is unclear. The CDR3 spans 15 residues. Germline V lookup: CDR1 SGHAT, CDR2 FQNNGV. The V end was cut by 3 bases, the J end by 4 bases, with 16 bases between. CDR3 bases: TGTGCCAGCAGCTTGGGGATACAATACCGATACGAGCAGTACTTC. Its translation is CASSLGIQYRYEQYF.

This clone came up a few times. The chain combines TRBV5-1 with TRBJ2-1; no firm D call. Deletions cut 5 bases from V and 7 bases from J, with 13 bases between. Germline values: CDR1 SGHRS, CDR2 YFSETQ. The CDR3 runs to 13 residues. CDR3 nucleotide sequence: TGCGCCAGCAGTTACGGGCTGGGGAATGAGCAGTTCTTC. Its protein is CASSYGLGNEQFF.

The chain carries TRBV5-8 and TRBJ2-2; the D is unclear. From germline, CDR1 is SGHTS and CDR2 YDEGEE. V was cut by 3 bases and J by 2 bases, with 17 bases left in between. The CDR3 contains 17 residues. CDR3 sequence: CASSSHPSAVNTGELFF. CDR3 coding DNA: TGTGCCAGCAGCTCGCACCCCAGTGCGGTAAACACCGGGGAGCTGTTTTTT.